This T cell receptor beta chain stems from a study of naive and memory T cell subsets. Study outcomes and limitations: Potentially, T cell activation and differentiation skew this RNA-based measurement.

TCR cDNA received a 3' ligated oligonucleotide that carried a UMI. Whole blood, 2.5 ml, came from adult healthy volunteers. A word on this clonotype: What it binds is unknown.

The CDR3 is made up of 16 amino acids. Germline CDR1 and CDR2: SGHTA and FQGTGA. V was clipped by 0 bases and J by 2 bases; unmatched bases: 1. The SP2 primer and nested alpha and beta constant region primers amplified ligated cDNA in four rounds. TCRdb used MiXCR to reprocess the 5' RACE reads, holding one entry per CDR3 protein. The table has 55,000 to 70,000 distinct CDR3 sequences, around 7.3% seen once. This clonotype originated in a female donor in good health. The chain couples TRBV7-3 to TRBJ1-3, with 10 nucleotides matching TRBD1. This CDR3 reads CASSLTGTGAGNTIYF. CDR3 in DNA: TGTGCCAGCAGCTTAACTGGGACAGGGGCTGGAAACACCATATATTTT.